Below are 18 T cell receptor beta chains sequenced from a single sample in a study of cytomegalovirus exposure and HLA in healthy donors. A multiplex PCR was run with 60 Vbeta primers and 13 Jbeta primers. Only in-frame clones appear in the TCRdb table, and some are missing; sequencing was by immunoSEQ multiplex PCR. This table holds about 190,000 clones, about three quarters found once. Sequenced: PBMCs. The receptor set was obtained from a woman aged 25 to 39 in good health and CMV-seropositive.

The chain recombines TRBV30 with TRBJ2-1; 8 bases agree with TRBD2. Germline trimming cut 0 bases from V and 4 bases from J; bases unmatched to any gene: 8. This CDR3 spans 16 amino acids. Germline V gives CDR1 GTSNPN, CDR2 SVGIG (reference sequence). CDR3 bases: TGTGCCTGGAGTGTGGGGGGACTAGAAGGATACAATGAGCAGTTCTTC. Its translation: CAWSVGGLEGYNEQFF.

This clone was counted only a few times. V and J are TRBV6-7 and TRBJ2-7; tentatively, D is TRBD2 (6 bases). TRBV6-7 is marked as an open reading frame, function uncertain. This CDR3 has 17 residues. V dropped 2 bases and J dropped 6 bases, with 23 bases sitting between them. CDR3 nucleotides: TGTGCCAGCAGTTACCCGCACCGACTCAACAACGGGGGCGAGCAGTACTTC. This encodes CASSYPHRLNNGGEQYF.

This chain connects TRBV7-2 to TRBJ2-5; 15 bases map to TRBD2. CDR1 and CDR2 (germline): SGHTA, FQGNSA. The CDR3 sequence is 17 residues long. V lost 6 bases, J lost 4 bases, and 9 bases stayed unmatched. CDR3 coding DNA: TGTGCCAGCAGATTCGGACTAGCGGGAGGGCCCTCAGAGACCCAGTACTTC. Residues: CASRFGLAGGPSETQYF.

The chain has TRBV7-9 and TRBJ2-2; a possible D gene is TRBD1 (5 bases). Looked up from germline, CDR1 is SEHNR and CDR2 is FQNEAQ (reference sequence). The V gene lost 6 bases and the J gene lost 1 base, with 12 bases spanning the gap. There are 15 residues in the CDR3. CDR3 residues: CASSAQAQNTGELFF. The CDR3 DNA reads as TGTGCCAGCAGTGCACAGGCCCAGAACACCGGGGAGCTGTTTTTT.

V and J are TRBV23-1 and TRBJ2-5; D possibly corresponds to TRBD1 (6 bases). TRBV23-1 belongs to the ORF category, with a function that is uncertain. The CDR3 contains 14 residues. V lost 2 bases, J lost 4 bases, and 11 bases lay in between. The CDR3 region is CASSQEQGTETQYF. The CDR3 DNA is TGCGCCAGCAGTCAAGAACAGGGAACAGAGACCCAGTACTTC.

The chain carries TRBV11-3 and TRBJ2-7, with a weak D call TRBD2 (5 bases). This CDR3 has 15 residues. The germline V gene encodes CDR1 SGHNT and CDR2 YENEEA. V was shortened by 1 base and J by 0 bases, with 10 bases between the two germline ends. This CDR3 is CASSLGASSSYEQYF. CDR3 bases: TGTGCCAGCAGCTTAGGGGCTAGCAGCTCCTACGAGCAGTACTTC.

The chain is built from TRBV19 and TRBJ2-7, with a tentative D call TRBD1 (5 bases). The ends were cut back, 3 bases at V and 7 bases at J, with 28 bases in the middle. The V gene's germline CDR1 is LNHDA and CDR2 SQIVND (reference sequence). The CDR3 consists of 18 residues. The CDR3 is CASSIRSSSRVRLGEQYF. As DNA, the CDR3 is TGTGCCAGTAGTATTCGGTCTAGTTCCAGGGTACGTCTGGGGGAGCAGTACTTC.

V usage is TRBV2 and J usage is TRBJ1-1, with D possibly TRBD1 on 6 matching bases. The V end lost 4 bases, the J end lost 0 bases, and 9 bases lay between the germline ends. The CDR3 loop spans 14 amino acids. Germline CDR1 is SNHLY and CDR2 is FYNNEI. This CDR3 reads CASSGDTLNTEAFF. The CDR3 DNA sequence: TGTGCCAGCAGTGGGGACACCTTGAACACTGAAGCTTTCTTT.

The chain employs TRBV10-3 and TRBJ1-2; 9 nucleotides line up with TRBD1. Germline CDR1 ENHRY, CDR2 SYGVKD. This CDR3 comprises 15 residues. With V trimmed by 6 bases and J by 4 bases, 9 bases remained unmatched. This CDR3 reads CAIRTTGGKGYGYTF. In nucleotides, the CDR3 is TGTGCCATCAGGACTACAGGGGGCAAGGGCTATGGCTACACCTTC.

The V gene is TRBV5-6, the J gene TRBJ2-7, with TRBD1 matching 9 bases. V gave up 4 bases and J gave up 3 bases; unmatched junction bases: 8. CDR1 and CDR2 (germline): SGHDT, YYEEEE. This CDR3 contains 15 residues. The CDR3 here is CASSPGTGLNYEQYF. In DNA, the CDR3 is TGTGCCAGCAGCCCTGGGACAGGGCTCAACTACGAGCAGTACTTC.

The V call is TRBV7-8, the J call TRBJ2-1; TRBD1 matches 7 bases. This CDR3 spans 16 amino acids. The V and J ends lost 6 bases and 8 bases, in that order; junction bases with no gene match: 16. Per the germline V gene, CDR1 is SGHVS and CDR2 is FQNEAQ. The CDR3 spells CASRSRQGRRADEQFF. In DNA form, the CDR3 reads TGTGCCAGCAGATCCCGACAGGGAAGAAGGGCGGATGAGCAGTTCTTC.

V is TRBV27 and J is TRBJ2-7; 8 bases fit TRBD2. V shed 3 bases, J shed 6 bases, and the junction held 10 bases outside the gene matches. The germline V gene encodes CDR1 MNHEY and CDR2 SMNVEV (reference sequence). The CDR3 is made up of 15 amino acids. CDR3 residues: CASSFGGVGLLEQYF. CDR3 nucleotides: TGTGCCAGCAGTTTCGGGGGGGTCGGTCTCCTCGAGCAGTACTTC.

The CDR3 coding sequence is TGTGCCAGCAGCTCAGGACTAGCGGGAGGGTGGTTCTTC. It is translated as CASSSGLAGGWFF. This chain joins TRBV6-5 and TRBJ2-1, with 15 bases aligning to TRBD2. J was trimmed by 15 bases and V by 6 bases; bases with no gene match: 6. Germline CDR1 is MNHEY and CDR2 is SVGAGI. The CDR3 sequence is 13 residues long.

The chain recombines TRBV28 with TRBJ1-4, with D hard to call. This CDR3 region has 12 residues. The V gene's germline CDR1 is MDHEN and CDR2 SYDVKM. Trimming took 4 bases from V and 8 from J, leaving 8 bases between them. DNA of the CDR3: TGTGCCAGCAGTTCCCGAGGGGAAAAACTGTTTTTT. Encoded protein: CASSSRGEKLFF.

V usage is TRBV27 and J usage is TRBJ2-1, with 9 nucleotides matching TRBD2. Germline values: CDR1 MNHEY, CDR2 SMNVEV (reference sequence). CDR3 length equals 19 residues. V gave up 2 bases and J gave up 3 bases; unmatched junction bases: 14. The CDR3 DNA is TGTGCCAGCAGTTTAGAAGGGGAATCTAGCGGGGCAAGCTACAATGAGCAGTTCTTC. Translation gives CASSLEGESSGASYNEQFF.

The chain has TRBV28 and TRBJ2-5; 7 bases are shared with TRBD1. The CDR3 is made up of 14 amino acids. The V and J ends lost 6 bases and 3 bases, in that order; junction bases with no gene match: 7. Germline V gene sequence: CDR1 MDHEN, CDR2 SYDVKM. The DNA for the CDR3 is TGTGCCAGCAGCTCCCGTACAGGGGAAGAGACCCAGTACTTC. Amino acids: CASSSRTGEETQYF.

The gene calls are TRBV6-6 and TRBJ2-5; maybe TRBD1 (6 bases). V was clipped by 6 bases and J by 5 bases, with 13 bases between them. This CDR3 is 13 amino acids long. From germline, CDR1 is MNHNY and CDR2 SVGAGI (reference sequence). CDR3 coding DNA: TGTGCCAGCAGCACCAGGGGCTGGGAGACCCAGTACTTC. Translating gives CASSTRGWETQYF.

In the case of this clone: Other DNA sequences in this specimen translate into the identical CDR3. The CDR3, as DNA: TGCAGTGCTAGCCGAGGAGATACGCAGTATTTT. It encodes CSASRGDTQYF. This chain uses TRBV20-1 with TRBJ2-3; D call uncertain. Germline V gives CDR1 DFQATT, CDR2 SNEGSKA (reference sequence). The V and J ends lost 3 bases and 5 bases respectively, with 6 bases between them. This CDR3 is 11 amino acids long.